This TCR beta chain was found in a study of read filtering for tumor transcriptome and immune sequencing. V lost 1 base to trimming and J lost 8 bases, with 12 bases between them. The CDR3 spans 14 residues. CDR1 LNHDA and CDR2 SQIVND come from the germline V gene (reference sequence). This library used roughly 0.4 ug RNA and molecular barcoded adaptors spanning alpha/delta and beta/gamma chains. TCRdb reanalysed the reads using MiXCR and keeps one entry per CDR3 protein. In the table there are more than 70,000 distinct CDR3 sequences, approximately 21% of which are singletons. This clonotype was detected ten times or more.

The J gene is TRBJ2-1, the V gene TRBV19; maybe TRBD2 (5 bases). Sample: a population of CD138-negative cells sorted from bone marrow. This TCR was recovered from a donor at least 40 years old with multiple myeloma. DNA for the CDR3: TGTGCCAGTAGTATAGCGAGGGCTGGCTATGAGCAGTTCTTC. Its protein product is CASSIARAGYEQFF. The entire variable domain, with the rest obtained from reference TRBV19 and TRBJ2-1, is as follows: DGGITQSPKYLFRKEGQNVTLSCEQNLNHDAMYWYRQDPGQGLRLIYYSQIVNDFQKGDIAEGYSVSREKKESFPLTVTSAQKNPTAFYLCASSIARAGYEQFFGPGTRLTVL.